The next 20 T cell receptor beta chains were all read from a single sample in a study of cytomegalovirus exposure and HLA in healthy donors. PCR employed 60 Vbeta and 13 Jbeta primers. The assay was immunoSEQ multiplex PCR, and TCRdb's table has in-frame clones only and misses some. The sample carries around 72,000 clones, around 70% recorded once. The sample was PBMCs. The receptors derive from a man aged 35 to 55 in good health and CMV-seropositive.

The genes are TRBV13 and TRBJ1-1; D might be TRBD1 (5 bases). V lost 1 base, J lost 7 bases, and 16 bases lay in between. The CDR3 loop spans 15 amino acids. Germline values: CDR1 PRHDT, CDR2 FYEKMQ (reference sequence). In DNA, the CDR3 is TGTGCCAGCAGCTTAGAGGCGGGGGTCGGGGTTGAAGCTTTCTTT. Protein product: CASSLEAGVGVEAFF.

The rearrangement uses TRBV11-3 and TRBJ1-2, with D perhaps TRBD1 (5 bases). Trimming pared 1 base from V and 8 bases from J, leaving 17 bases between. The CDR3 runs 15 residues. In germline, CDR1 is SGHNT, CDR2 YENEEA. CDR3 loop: CASSLAPGIPWGYTF. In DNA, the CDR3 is TGTGCCAGCAGCTTAGCTCCAGGGATCCCTTGGGGCTACACCTTC.

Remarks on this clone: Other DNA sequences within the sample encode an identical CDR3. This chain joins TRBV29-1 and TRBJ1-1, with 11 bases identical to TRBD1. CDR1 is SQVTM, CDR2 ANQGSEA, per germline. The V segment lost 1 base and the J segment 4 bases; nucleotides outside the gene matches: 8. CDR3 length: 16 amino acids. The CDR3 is CSVEGRTGGVGTEAFF. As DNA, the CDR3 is TGCAGCGTTGAAGGACGGACAGGGGGCGTTGGCACTGAAGCTTTCTTT.

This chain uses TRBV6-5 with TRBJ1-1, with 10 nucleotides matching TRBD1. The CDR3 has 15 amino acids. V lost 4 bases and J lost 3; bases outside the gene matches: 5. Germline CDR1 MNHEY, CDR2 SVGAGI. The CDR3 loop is CASSSRTGGDTEAFF. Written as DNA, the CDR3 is TGTGCCAGCAGTTCTCGGACAGGGGGTGACACTGAAGCTTTCTTT.

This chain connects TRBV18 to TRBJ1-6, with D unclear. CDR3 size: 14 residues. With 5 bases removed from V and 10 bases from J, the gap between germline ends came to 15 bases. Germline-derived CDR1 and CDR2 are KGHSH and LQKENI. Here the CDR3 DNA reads TGTGCCAGCTCAGAAAAGAAAGGAGGCTCACCCCTCCACTTT. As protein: CASSEKKGGSPLHF. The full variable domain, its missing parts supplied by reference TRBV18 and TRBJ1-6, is NAGVMQNPRHLVRRRGQEARLRCSPMKGHSHVYWYRQLPEEGLKFMVYLQKENIIDESGMPKERFSAEFPKEGPSILRIQQVVRGDSAAYFCASSEKKGGSPLHFGNGTRLTVT.

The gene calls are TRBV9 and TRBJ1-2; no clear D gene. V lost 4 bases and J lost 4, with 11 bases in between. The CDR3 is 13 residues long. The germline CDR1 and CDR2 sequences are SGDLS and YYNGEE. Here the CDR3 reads CASSSQNPYGYTF. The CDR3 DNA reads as TGTGCCAGCAGCTCACAAAATCCCTATGGCTACACCTTC.

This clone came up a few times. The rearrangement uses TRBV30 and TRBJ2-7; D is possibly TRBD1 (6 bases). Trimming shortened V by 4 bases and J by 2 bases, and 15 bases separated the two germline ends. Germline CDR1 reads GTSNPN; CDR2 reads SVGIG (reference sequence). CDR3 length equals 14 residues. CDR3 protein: CAWTRGTATYEQYF. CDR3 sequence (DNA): TGTGCCTGGACAAGGGGGACGGCGACCTACGAGCAGTACTTC.

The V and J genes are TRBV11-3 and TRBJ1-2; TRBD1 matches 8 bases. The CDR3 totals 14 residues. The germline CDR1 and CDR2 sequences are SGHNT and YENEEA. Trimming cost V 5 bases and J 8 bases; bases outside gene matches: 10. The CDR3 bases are TGTGCCAGCAGCCCCCGACAGGGGACTCAAGGCTACACCTTC. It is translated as CASSPRQGTQGYTF. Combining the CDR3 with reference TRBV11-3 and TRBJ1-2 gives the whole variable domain EAGVVQSPRYKIIEKKQPVAFWCNPISGHNTLYWYLQNLGQGPELLIRYENEEAVDDSQLPKDRFSAERLKGVDSTLKIQPAELGDSAVYLCASSPRQGTQGYTFGSGTRLTVV.

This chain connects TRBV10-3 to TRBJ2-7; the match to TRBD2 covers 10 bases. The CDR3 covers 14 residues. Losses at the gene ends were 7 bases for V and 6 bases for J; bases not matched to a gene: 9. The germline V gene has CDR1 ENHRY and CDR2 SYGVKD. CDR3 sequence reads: CAIMELAGRGEQYF. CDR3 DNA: TGTGCCATCATGGAACTAGCGGGGAGAGGCGAGCAGTACTTC.

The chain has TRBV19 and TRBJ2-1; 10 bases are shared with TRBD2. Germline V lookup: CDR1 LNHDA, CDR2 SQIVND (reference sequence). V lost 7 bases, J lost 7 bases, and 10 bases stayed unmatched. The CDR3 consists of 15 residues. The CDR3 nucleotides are TGTGCCAGTAAAGTTCTAGCGGGGGCCCATAATGAGCAGTTCTTC. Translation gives CASKVLAGAHNEQFF.

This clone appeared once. The CDR3 coding sequence is TGTGCCAGCAGCTTTAGTGGAGGGCTTGGAAACACCATATATTTT. Amino acids: CASSFSGGLGNTIYF. This sequence joins TRBV9 and TRBJ1-3; D not resolved. CDR1 SGDLS and CDR2 YYNGEE come from the germline V gene. V lost 4 bases to trimming and J lost 3 bases, with 14 bases between them. CDR3 size: 15 residues.

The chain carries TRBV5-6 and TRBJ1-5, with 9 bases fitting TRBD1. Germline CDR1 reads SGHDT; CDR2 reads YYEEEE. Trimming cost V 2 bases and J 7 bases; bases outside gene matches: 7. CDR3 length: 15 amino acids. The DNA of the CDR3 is TGTGCCAGCAGCTTTTGGACAGGGGTAACGCAGCCCCAGCATTTT. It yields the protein CASSFWTGVTQPQHF.

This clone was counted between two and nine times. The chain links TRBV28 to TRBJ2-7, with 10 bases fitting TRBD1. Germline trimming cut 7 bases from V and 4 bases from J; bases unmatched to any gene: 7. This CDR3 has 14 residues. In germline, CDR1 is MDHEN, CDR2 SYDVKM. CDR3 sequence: CASTMTGGEYEQYF. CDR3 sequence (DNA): TGTGCCAGCACCATGACAGGGGGCGAGTACGAGCAGTACTTC. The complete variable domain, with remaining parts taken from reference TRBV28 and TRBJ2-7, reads DVKVTQSSRYLVKRTGEKVFLECVQDMDHENMFWYRQDPGLGLRLIYFSYDVKMKEKGDIPEGYSVSREKKERFSLILESASTNQTSMYLCASTMTGGEYEQYFGPGTRLTVT.

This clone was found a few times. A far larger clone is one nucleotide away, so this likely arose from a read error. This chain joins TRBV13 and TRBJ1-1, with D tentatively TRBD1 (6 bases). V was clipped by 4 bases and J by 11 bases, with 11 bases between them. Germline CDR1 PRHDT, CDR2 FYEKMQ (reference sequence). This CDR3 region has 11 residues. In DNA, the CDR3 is TGTGCCAGCAGCTCACAGGGTTGTGCTTTCTTT. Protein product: CASSSQGCAFF.

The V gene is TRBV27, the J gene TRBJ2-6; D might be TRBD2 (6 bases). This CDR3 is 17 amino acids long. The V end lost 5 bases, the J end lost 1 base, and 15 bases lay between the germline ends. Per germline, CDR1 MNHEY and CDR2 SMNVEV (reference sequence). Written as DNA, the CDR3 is TGTGCCAGCAGTCCCGGGGGATCGCGTTCTGGGGCCAACGTCCTGACTTTC. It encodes CASSPGGSRSGANVLTF.

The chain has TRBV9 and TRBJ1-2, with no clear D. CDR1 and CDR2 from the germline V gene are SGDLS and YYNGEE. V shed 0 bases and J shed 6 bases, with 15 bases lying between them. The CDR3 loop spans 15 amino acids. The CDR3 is CASSVGGGPEHGYTF. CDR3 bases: TGTGCCAGCAGCGTAGGGGGAGGGCCGGAACATGGCTACACCTTC.

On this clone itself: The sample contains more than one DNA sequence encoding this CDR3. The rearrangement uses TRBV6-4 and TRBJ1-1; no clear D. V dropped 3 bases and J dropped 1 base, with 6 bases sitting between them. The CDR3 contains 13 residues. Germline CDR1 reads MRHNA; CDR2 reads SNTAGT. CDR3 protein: CASSESGNTEAFF. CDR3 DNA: TGTGCCAGCAGTGAGTCGGGGAACACTGAAGCTTTCTTT.

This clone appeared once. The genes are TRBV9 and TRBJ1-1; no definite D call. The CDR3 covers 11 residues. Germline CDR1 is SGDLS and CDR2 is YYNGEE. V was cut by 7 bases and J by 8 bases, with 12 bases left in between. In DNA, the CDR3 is TGTGCCAGCGGGCCCGACGGAGAAGCTTTCTTT. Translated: CASGPDGEAFF.

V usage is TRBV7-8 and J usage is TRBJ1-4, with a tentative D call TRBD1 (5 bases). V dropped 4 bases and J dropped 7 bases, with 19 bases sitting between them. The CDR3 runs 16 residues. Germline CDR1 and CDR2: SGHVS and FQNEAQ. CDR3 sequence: CASSYGMARGVEKLFF. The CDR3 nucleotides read TGTGCCAGCAGCTATGGGATGGCAAGGGGTGTTGAAAAACTGTTTTTT.

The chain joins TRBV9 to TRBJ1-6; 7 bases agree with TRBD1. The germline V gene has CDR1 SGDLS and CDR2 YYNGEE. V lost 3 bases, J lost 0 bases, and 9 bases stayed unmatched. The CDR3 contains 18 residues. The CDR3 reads CASSGPGQQSSYNSPLHF. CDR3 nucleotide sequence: TGTGCCAGCAGCGGTCCGGGACAGCAGAGCTCCTATAATTCACCCCTCCACTTT.